This entry lists 27 T cell receptor beta chains sequenced from one sample in a study of T cell changes during pregnancy in multiple sclerosis. Repertoires were generated with immunoSEQ multiplex PCR, while TCRdb's copy carries only in-frame clones and drops some. The sample carries roughly 75,000 clones, just over 90% recorded once. The starting material was peripheral blood, obtained after pregnancy. The receptors were gathered from a female donor in good health, enrolled as a control in a pregnancy study.

The chain links TRBV15 to TRBJ2-1, with 11 bases aligning to TRBD2. CDR1 is LNHNV and CDR2 is YYDKDF in the germline V gene (reference sequence). V was pared by 3 bases and J by 0 bases, with 4 bases of the junction left unmatched. The CDR3 contains 17 residues. CDR3 loop: CATSSTSGSSSYNEQFF. In DNA form, the CDR3 reads TGTGCCACCAGCAGTACTAGCGGGAGTTCCTCCTACAATGAGCAGTTCTTC. The full variable domain, rest sourced from reference TRBV15 and TRBJ2-1, is DAMVIQNPRYQVTQFGKPVTLSCSQTLNHNVMYWYQQKSSQAPKLLFHYYDKDFNNEADTPDNFQSRRPNTSFCFLDIRSPGLGDTAMYLCATSSTSGSSSYNEQFFGPGTRLTVL.

The chain links TRBV4-1 to TRBJ2-7; maybe TRBD1 (6 bases). The CDR3 spans 14 residues. Germline lookup yields CDR1 MGHRA and CDR2 YSYEKL. The V end lost 4 bases, the J end lost 5 bases, and 15 bases lay between the germline ends. The CDR3 spells CASSLQGFGDEQYF. CDR3 in DNA: TGCGCCAGCAGCCTACAGGGTTTCGGTGACGAGCAGTACTTC.

V and J are TRBV5-1 and TRBJ1-2; 7 bases are shared with TRBD1. V dropped 4 bases and J dropped 4; count of bases not matched to a gene: 10. Germline CDR1 is SGHRS and CDR2 is YFSETQ. The CDR3 has 15 amino acids. CDR3 DNA: TGCGCCAGCAGCGCCGGACAGGACACATTCTATGGCTACACCTTC. Translated: CASSAGQDTFYGYTF. The full variable domain, in which reference TRBV5-1 and TRBJ1-2 provide the parts outside the CDR3, is KAGVTQTPRYLIKTRGQQVTLSCSPISGHRSVSWYQQTPGQGLQFLFEYFSETQRNKGNFPGRFSGRQFSNSRSEMNVSTLELGDSALYLCASSAGQDTFYGYTFGSGTRLTVV.

The V and J genes are TRBV29-1 and TRBJ2-1, with a weak D call TRBD1 (6 bases). Trimming shortened V by 0 bases and J by 2 bases, and 14 bases separated the two germline ends. From germline, CDR1 is SQVTM and CDR2 ANQGSEA. The CDR3 loop spans 16 amino acids. In DNA form, the CDR3 reads TGCAGCGTTGAAGATCGTCAGGGGAGACCCTACAATGAGCAGTTCTTC. This translates into CSVEDRQGRPYNEQFF.

This rearrangement joins TRBV7-3 to TRBJ2-3; TRBD1 is a possible D gene (7 bases). The CDR3 runs to 15 residues. CDR1 is SGHTA, CDR2 FQGTGA, per germline. With 5 bases removed from V and 5 bases from J, the gap between germline ends came to 17 bases. CDR3 sequence: CASSPGTVRGDTQYF. The CDR3 nucleotides are TGTGCCAGCAGCCCGGGGACAGTGCGGGGAGATACGCAGTATTTT.

This chain joins TRBV14 and TRBJ2-3, with TRBD2 matching over 13 bases. The CDR3 runs 17 residues. The V gene's germline CDR1 is SGHDN and CDR2 FVKESK. The J segment lost 2 bases and the V segment lost 2 bases, leaving 4 bases of the junction unmatched. The CDR3 spells CASSQRTSGGYTDTQYF. The CDR3 nucleotides read TGTGCCAGCAGCCAACGGACTAGCGGGGGCTACACAGATACGCAGTATTTT.

The chain has TRBV7-9 and TRBJ2-5; 9 positions agree with TRBD2. Germline V gives CDR1 SEHNR, CDR2 FQNEAQ (reference sequence). Germline trimming cut 5 bases from V and 6 bases from J; bases unmatched to any gene: 10. This CDR3 spans 15 amino acids. The CDR3 loop is CASSLTSGQGKTQYF. CDR3 nucleotides: TGTGCCAGCAGCCTGACTAGCGGCCAAGGGAAGACCCAGTACTTC. The full variable domain, in which reference TRBV7-9 and TRBJ2-5 provide the parts outside the CDR3, is DTGVSQNPRHKITKRGQNVTFRCDPISEHNRLYWYRQTLGQGPEFLTYFQNEAQLEKSRLLSDRFSAERPKGSFSTLEIQRTEQGDSAMYLCASSLTSGQGKTQYFGPGTRLLVL.

The chain combines TRBV5-1 with TRBJ2-3, with 7 bases matching TRBD1. The CDR3 length is 13 residues. Trimming took 5 bases from V and 2 from J; bases not matched to a gene: 2. Per the germline V gene, CDR1 is SGHRS and CDR2 is YFSETQ. CDR3 in DNA: TGCGCCAGCAGAGGGACAGACACAGATACGCAGTATTTT. Translation: CASRGTDTDTQYF.

CDR3 nucleotide sequence: TGCGCCAGCACTCCCGGACTGCCATCGGAGCAGTACTTC. This gives the protein CASTPGLPSEQYF. The chain links TRBV10-2 to TRBJ2-7, with D possibly matching TRBD2 (5 bases). V was clipped by 7 bases and J by 7 bases, with 17 bases between them. Per germline, CDR1 WSHSY and CDR2 SAAADI. The CDR3 contains 13 residues.

V and J are TRBV19 and TRBJ2-1; 7 nucleotides line up with TRBD1. Germline CDR1 and CDR2: LNHDA and SQIVND (reference sequence). The CDR3 is made up of 15 amino acids. After removal of 4 bases from V and 1 base from J, the junction contained 4 bases not matched to a gene. CDR3 sequence reads: CASSKGQPSYNEQFF. DNA of the CDR3: TGTGCCAGTAGTAAGGGACAGCCTTCCTACAATGAGCAGTTCTTC.

In DNA, the CDR3 is TGTGCCAGCAGCTTGGCCCCCTTGGGGACTGGGGAGACCCAGTACTTC. Translation gives CASSLAPLGTGETQYF. The J gene is TRBJ2-5, the V gene TRBV5-4; perhaps TRBD2 as D (6 bases). Per the germline V gene, CDR1 is SGHNT and CDR2 is YYREEE (reference sequence). V was pared by 0 bases and J by 5 bases, with 17 bases between. This CDR3 is 16 amino acids long.

This chain uses TRBV7-9 with TRBJ2-5, with TRBD2 identical over 15 bases. From germline, CDR1 is SEHNR and CDR2 FQNEAQ (reference sequence). The V gene end was trimmed by 4 bases and the J gene end by 5 bases; junction bases not matched to a gene: 8. CDR3 size: 17 residues. CDR3: CASSSGTSGGTRETQYF. DNA for the CDR3: TGTGCCAGCAGCTCCGGGACTAGCGGGGGGACCCGGGAGACCCAGTACTTC.

The CDR3 spells CASSSEQGKRQYF. For the CDR3, the DNA is TGCGCCAGCAGCAGTGAACAGGGGAAGCGGCAGTACTTC. The chain couples TRBV5-1 to TRBJ2-7; 7 bases match TRBD1. Germline CDR1 reads SGHRS; CDR2 reads YFSETQ. Trimming cost V 4 bases and J 9 bases; bases outside gene matches: 10. The CDR3 extends over 13 amino acids. Based on the CDR3 plus reference TRBV5-1 and TRBJ2-7, the full variable domain is KAGVTQTPRYLIKTRGQQVTLSCSPISGHRSVSWYQQTPGQGLQFLFEYFSETQRNKGNFPGRFSGRQFSNSRSEMNVSTLELGDSALYLCASSSEQGKRQYFGPGTRLTVT.

The chain joins TRBV6-5 to TRBJ1-2, with 8 bases that match TRBD1. CDR1 is MNHEY and CDR2 is SVGAGI in the germline V gene. V gave up 2 bases and J gave up 8 bases; unmatched junction bases: 10. The CDR3 spans 15 residues. The CDR3 loop reads CASSYRGQGTGGYTF. CDR3 sequence (DNA): TGTGCCAGCAGTTACCGTGGACAGGGAACGGGCGGCTACACCTTC.

The chain is built from TRBV15 and TRBJ1-6; D is possibly TRBD1 (6 bases). In germline, CDR1 is LNHNV, CDR2 YYDKDF (reference sequence). Trimming took off 0 bases at V and 10 bases at J, with 13 bases between the two ends. The CDR3 contains 15 residues. Here the CDR3 DNA reads TGTGCCACCAGCAGAGAAACAGGGAAAGGATCACCCCTCCACTTT. Amino acid sequence: CATSRETGKGSPLHF.

The chain recombines TRBV19 with TRBJ2-7, with no clear D. The CDR3 totals 11 residues. V was shortened by 5 bases and J by 3 bases, with 5 bases between the two germline ends. Looked up from germline, CDR1 is LNHDA and CDR2 is SQIVND (reference sequence). DNA of the CDR3: TGTGCCAGTAGTGCCGGCTACGAGCAGTACTTC. Protein product: CASSAGYEQYF.

The chain uses TRBV28 and TRBJ2-5, with 8 bases identical to TRBD2. V trimming: 6 bases; J trimming: 7 bases; junction bases outside the gene matches: 10. This CDR3 contains 14 residues. Germline assignment: CDR1 MDHEN and CDR2 SYDVKM. DNA of the CDR3: TGTGCCAGCAGAGACGGGACTAGAGGGGCGACCCAGTACTTC. Translation: CASRDGTRGATQYF.

This clone appeared a single time. This chain links TRBV19 with TRBJ2-1, with D possibly TRBD1 on 7 matching bases. The V end was cut by 3 bases, the J end by 4 bases, with 22 bases between. Looked up from germline, CDR1 is LNHDA and CDR2 is SQIVND (reference sequence). The CDR3 consists of 18 residues. As DNA, the CDR3 is TGTGCCAGTAGTATGGGGGTTGGGGGGACAGCGGCGTACAATGAGCAGTTCTTC. This gives the protein CASSMGVGGTAAYNEQFF.

The V and J genes are TRBV9 and TRBJ1-5; D ambiguous. The ends were cut back, 4 bases at V and 6 bases at J, with 17 bases in the middle. The CDR3 consists of 15 residues. Looked up from germline, CDR1 is SGDLS and CDR2 is YYNGEE. CDR3 protein: CASSPGVGEGQPQHF. Written as DNA, the CDR3 is TGTGCCAGCAGCCCTGGTGTCGGGGAAGGTCAGCCCCAGCATTTT.

This clone was recorded once. The V call is TRBV6-5, the J call TRBJ1-2; 8 positions match TRBD1. The CDR3 totals 14 residues. Germline V gene data show CDR1 as MNHEY and CDR2 as SVGAGI. With V trimmed by 4 bases and J by 4 bases, 5 bases remained unmatched. The CDR3 protein is CASSSPDRVYGYTF. CDR3 DNA sequence: TGTGCCAGCAGTTCACCGGACAGGGTCTATGGCTACACCTTC.

The gene calls are TRBV7-3 and TRBJ1-6, with D unclear. The germline V and J ends were trimmed by 1 base and 12 bases, with 34 bases remaining between them. Germline V lookup: CDR1 SGHTA, CDR2 FQGTGA. This CDR3 contains 21 residues. The DNA of the CDR3 is TGTGCCAGCAGCTTAAACCCCCATTCTAATTTAATGTTCAAAAGTTCGAGACCCCTCCACTTT. Its protein is CASSLNPHSNLMFKSSRPLHF.

J is TRBJ2-2 and V is TRBV27; TRBD1 matches 9 bases. V lost 7 bases, J lost 5 bases, and 2 bases stayed unmatched. CDR1 MNHEY and CDR2 SMNVEV come from the germline V gene (reference sequence). The CDR3 is 13 amino acids. This CDR3 reads CASMTGGTGELFF. CDR3 nucleotides: TGTGCCAGCATGACAGGGGGGACCGGGGAGCTGTTTTTT.

The rearrangement joins TRBV19 to TRBJ1-1; possible D gene TRBD1, 5 bases. This CDR3 comprises 14 residues. V lost 3 bases and J lost 10, with 18 bases in between. Germline V gene lookup returns CDR1 LNHDA and CDR2 SQIVND (reference sequence). CDR3: CASSISGPSQGAFF. CDR3 in DNA: TGTGCCAGTAGTATTTCCGGTCCTTCTCAGGGAGCTTTCTTT. The full variable domain, with the rest looked up from reference TRBV19 and TRBJ1-1, is DGGITQSPKYLFRKEGQNVTLSCEQNLNHDAMYWYRQDPGQGLRLIYYSQIVNDFQKGDIAEGYSVSREKKESFPLTVTSAQKNPTAFYLCASSISGPSQGAFFGQGTRLTVV.

The genes are TRBV19 and TRBJ2-5, with 7 nucleotides matching TRBD2. The germline V gene encodes CDR1 LNHDA and CDR2 SQIVND (reference sequence). V lost 5 bases and J lost 5; bases outside the gene matches: 8. The CDR3 runs 14 residues. The DNA of the CDR3 is TGTGCCAGTAGTTCCCGGCCCGGGGGGGAGACCCAGTACTTC. Residues: CASSSRPGGETQYF.

The chain couples TRBV19 to TRBJ2-1; D is perhaps TRBD2 (6 bases). The length of the CDR3 is 13 residues. The V end lost 7 bases, the J end lost 4 bases, and 11 bases lay between the germline ends. Germline V lookup: CDR1 LNHDA, CDR2 SQIVND (reference sequence). CDR3 bases: TGTGCCAGTACTGGAGGGCAGTACAATGAGCAGTTCTTC. It is translated as CASTGGQYNEQFF.

The chain is built from TRBV29-1 and TRBJ1-2; no reliable D call. Trimming shortened V by 3 bases and J by 8 bases, and 16 bases separated the two germline ends. The CDR3 loop spans 13 amino acids. Germline CDR1 is SQVTM and CDR2 is ANQGSEA. The CDR3: CSVDPGRGRGYTF. DNA of the CDR3: TGCAGCGTTGATCCAGGCCGGGGAAGAGGCTACACCTTC.

The chain has TRBV19 and TRBJ2-5, with 9 bases lining up with TRBD1. Germline CDR1 is LNHDA and CDR2 is SQIVND (reference sequence). CDR3 length equals 14 residues. V lost 5 bases to trimming and J lost 5 bases; unmatched junction nucleotides: 6. The CDR3 bases are TGTGCCAGTAGTGTCGGACAGGGGACCGAGACCCAGTACTTC. Translating gives CASSVGQGTETQYF.